This T cell receptor (beta chain) was recovered during a study of blood T cell repertoires in COVID-19. About the research overall: Samples taken during acute and convalescent COVID-19 were collected in the United States, Italy and Spain. Sources were T cells, B-cell-depleted T cells, or PBMCs; the material itself was cDNA or gDNA.

The CDR3 contains 15 residues. Losses at the gene ends were 6 bases for V and 3 bases for J; bases not matched to a gene: 11. In germline, CDR1 is SGHTA, CDR2 FQGTGA. Produced via immunoSEQ multiplex PCR; TCRdb's table is partial and in-frame only. The profile shows some 150,000 clones, approximately 80% of them singletons. This clone was recorded a few times. Sequenced input: peripheral blood. The TCR originated in a human donor in a cohort sampled during active COVID-19. V is TRBV7-3 and J is TRBJ2-7, with TRBD1 matching 7 bases. CDR3 bases: TGTGCCAGCAGGCCCACCCCCGGGACAGACTACGAGCAGTACTTC. This translates into CASRPTPGTDYEQYF.